What follows are 14 T cell receptor beta chains derived from one specimen sequenced in a study of T cell responses to AZD1222 COVID-19 vaccine. Sequencing used immunoSEQ multiplex PCR; TCRdb keeps in-frame clones, though not all of them. Of some 150,000 clones listed, about 91% are singletons. The sequenced sample was peripheral blood, obtained on day 0 of AZD1222 vaccination. The source of these receptors is an adult in good health.

The rearrangement joins TRBV19 to TRBJ2-6; perhaps TRBD2 as D (5 bases). Trimming removed 4 bases from V and 2 bases from J, with 6 bases in between. This CDR3 is built from 14 residues. Germline V gene sequence: CDR1 LNHDA, CDR2 SQIVND (reference sequence). CDR3 residues: CASSTGTGANVLTF. For the CDR3, the DNA is TGTGCCAGTAGTACGGGGACTGGGGCCAACGTCCTGACTTTC.

In its sample, this clone was seen once. The V and J genes are TRBV9 and TRBJ1-5, with 9 bases fitting TRBD1. J lost 6 bases, V lost 3 bases, and 10 bases had no gene match. Germline CDR1 is SGDLS and CDR2 is YYNGEE. This CDR3 region has 16 residues. The CDR3 nucleotides are TGTGCCAGCAGCGCTCCCGGGACAGGGCTACGTCAGCCCCAGCATTTT. Translation: CASSAPGTGLRQPQHF.

The chain couples TRBV21-1 to TRBJ1-4; TRBD1 was called by the table and not checked on the DNA. TRBV21-1 is a pseudogene locus. The CDR3 runs to 15 residues. The DNA for the CDR3 is TGTGCCAGCAGCAAAGGCAGAGGACAGTCTGAAAAACTGTTTTTT. This codes for CASSKGRGQSEKLFF.

This clone has just a few counts. V gene TRBV7-2 combines with J gene TRBJ1-5; no definite D call. Germline V lookup: CDR1 SGHTA, CDR2 FQGNSA. V lost 3 bases and J 4 bases, leaving 13 bases between the germline ends. The CDR3 contains 15 residues. CDR3 amino acids: CASSLGRYLNQPQHF. In DNA form, the CDR3 reads TGTGCCAGCAGCTTGGGCCGTTATCTTAATCAGCCCCAGCATTTT.

The chain uses TRBV9 and TRBJ2-1, with TRBD2 matching over 8 bases. Germline V gene data show CDR1 as SGDLS and CDR2 as YYNGEE. The CDR3 totals 15 residues. J lost 8 bases, V lost 2 bases, and 9 bases had no gene match. CDR3 residues: CASSVGTRLFDEQFF. The CDR3 DNA reads TGTGCCAGCAGCGTGGGGACTAGATTATTCGATGAGCAGTTCTTC.

V usage is TRBV29-1 and J usage is TRBJ1-2; D unresolved. The CDR3 consists of 14 residues. The V and J ends lost 4 bases and 7 bases respectively, with 19 bases between them. Germline CDR1 reads SQVTM; CDR2 reads ANQGSEA. DNA of the CDR3: TGCAGCGTTGCCTCCCCCGGAGGGCTGAGTGGCTACACCTTC. It specifies CSVASPGGLSGYTF.

The chain joins TRBV10-1 to TRBJ2-2; D possibly uses TRBD1 or TRBD2 (7 bases each). The V end lost 3 bases, the J end lost 5 bases, and 16 bases lay between the germline ends. CDR3 length: 16 amino acids. Germline V lookup: CDR1 WNHNN, CDR2 SYGVQD (reference sequence). The CDR3 is CASSDPGRGGTGELFF. For the CDR3, the DNA is TGCGCCAGCAGTGATCCTGGCAGGGGGGGTACCGGGGAGCTGTTTTTT.

The chain carries TRBV5-1 and TRBJ1-1; 9 positions agree with TRBD1. This CDR3 comprises 14 residues. V was pared by 1 base and J by 10 bases, with 8 bases of the junction left unmatched. The germline V gene encodes CDR1 SGHRS and CDR2 YFSETQ. CDR3 bases: TGCGCCAGCAGCTTGCGGACAGGGGCGCCCGGAGCTTTCTTT. This codes for CASSLRTGAPGAFF.

The gene calls are TRBV28 and TRBJ1-2; unclear D gene. Germline CDR1 MDHEN, CDR2 SYDVKM. The CDR3 consists of 13 residues. The V end was cut by 3 bases, the J end by 5 bases, with 10 bases between. This CDR3 reads CASSFGRYYGYTF. DNA of the CDR3: TGTGCCAGCAGTTTCGGCCGTTATTATGGCTACACCTTC.

The chain has TRBV6-4 and TRBJ2-7; D possibly corresponds to TRBD1 (7 bases). Per the germline V gene, CDR1 is MRHNA and CDR2 is SNTAGT. This CDR3 is 17 amino acids long. V lost 11 bases, J lost 3 bases, and 29 bases lay in between. The CDR3 bases are TGTGCCCGCGGGATGAGGGAAGGGGGCCTGGGGCACTACGAGCAGTACTTC. Encoded protein: CARGMREGGLGHYEQYF.

The V and J genes are TRBV5-1 and TRBJ1-1; the D is unclear. V lost 2 bases to trimming and J lost 0 bases, with 14 bases between them. The length of the CDR3 is 16 residues. Germline V lookup: CDR1 SGHRS, CDR2 YFSETQ. CDR3 sequence (DNA): TGCGCCAGCAGCTTTATGATTAGCGGGATGAACACTGAAGCTTTCTTT. It codes for CASSFMISGMNTEAFF.

The V call is TRBV7-2, the J call TRBJ2-3; 7 bases are a match to TRBD1. The CDR3 covers 16 residues. The germline CDR1 and CDR2 sequences are SGHTA and FQGNSA. V lost 5 bases, J lost 0 bases, and 8 bases stayed unmatched. The CDR3 is CASSLVGTASTDTQYF. The CDR3 DNA reads TGTGCCAGCAGCCTAGTAGGGACAGCTAGCACAGATACGCAGTATTTT.

Here the CDR3 reads CASSLEAGQGIETQYF. CDR3 DNA: TGTGCCAGCAGCTTAGAGGCGGGACAGGGGATCGAGACCCAGTACTTC. The genes are TRBV11-2 and TRBJ2-5; 10 nucleotides match TRBD1. This CDR3 contains 16 residues. The germline gives CDR1 SGHAT, CDR2 FQNNGV. Trimming at V came to 0 bases and at J to 5 bases, leaving 6 bases not matched to a gene.

The V call is TRBV5-1, the J call TRBJ2-7; 9 nucleotides line up with TRBD1. The V and J ends lost 0 bases and 6 bases, in that order; junction bases with no gene match: 7. The CDR3 is made up of 15 amino acids. CDR1 is SGHRS, CDR2 YFSETQ, per germline. CDR3 protein: CASSLGATGGTEQYF. The CDR3 DNA reads TGCGCCAGCAGCTTGGGCGCGACAGGGGGGACCGAGCAGTACTTC.